This T cell receptor beta chain was sequenced for a study of blood T cell repertoires in COVID-19. Study-wide context: Samples of COVID-19 (acute and convalescent) were obtained from the United States, Italy and Spain. T cells, B-cell-depleted T cells, or PBMCs supplied cDNA or gDNA.

Original data processing: Reference gene primer amplification gave estimated nucleated cell counts. Measured with immunoSEQ multiplex PCR; TCRdb has only the in-frame clones, and not every one. D and trimming were read from the DNA, whereas the V and J calls and clone size are those reported in that table. The table includes approximately 110,000 clones, roughly 84% detected once. The CDR3 runs to 18 residues. V was pared by 0 bases and J by 2 bases, with 12 bases of the junction left unmatched. Germline V gene data show CDR1 as SGHTS and CDR2 as YDEGEE. This receptor was taken from a man aged 40-49 years with acute or convalescent COVID-19. V gene TRBV5-8 combines with J gene TRBJ2-5; the match to TRBD2 covers 8 bases. The sample comprised peripheral blood. The CDR3: CASSLAPGGGRRQETQYF. The CDR3 nucleotides are TGTGCCAGCAGCTTGGCCCCCGGCGGGGGGCGCAGGCAAGAGACCCAGTACTTC.